The next 8 T cell receptor beta chains were all read from a single sample in a study of T cell responses to AZD1222 COVID-19 vaccine. Produced via immunoSEQ multiplex PCR; TCRdb's table is partial and in-frame only. The sample has about 130,000 clones, 92% seen once. Sequenced here: peripheral blood, sampled on day 0 of AZD1222 vaccination. The origin of the receptors is an adult in good health.

The V gene is TRBV7-8, the J gene TRBJ1-6; D ambiguous. The V gene lost 5 bases and the J gene lost 8 bases, with 10 bases spanning the gap. Germline V gene sequence: CDR1 SGHVS, CDR2 FQNEAQ. The CDR3 has 13 amino acids. The CDR3 DNA sequence: TGTGCCAGCAGCCCTGGCGGGGATTCACCCCTCCACTTT. This sequence encodes CASSPGGDSPLHF.

This chain links TRBV9 with TRBJ1-3; D is unresolved. This CDR3 spans 13 amino acids. Deletions cut 4 bases from V and 0 bases from J, with 5 bases between. Germline loops: CDR1 SGDLS, CDR2 YYNGEE. The CDR3 spells CASSSPSGNTIYF. In DNA, the CDR3 is TGTGCCAGCAGCTCTCCCTCTGGAAACACCATATATTTT.

This chain joins TRBV27 and TRBJ2-7, with D maybe TRBD2 (5 bases). The CDR3 is 14 amino acids. Germline CDR1 is MNHEY and CDR2 is SMNVEV (reference sequence). The V end was cut by 5 bases, the J end by 3 bases, with 14 bases between. Here the CDR3 DNA reads TGTGCCAGCAGTATCCAGTCGGGGATCTACGAGCAGTACTTC. This encodes CASSIQSGIYEQYF.

The chain couples TRBV27 to TRBJ2-5; the D gene is possibly TRBD1 (6 bases). With 0 bases removed from V and 9 bases from J, the gap between germline ends came to 14 bases. The germline gives CDR1 MNHEY, CDR2 SMNVEV (reference sequence). CDR3 size: 14 residues. CDR3 nucleotides: TGTGCCAGCAGTTTATCCCGACCGCCAGGGGCCCAGTACTTC. It encodes CASSLSRPPGAQYF.

This rearrangement joins TRBV3-1 (or the pseudogene TRBV3-2) to TRBJ2-7; TRBD2 is a possible D gene (6 bases). The CDR3 covers 15 residues. Between the trimmed V and J ends, which lost 4 bases and 2 bases, there was a span of 15 bases. The germline V gene has CDR1 LGHDT and CDR2 YNNKEL (reference sequence). The CDR3 loop is CASSLRDSSPYEQYF. Written as DNA, the CDR3 is TGTGCCAGCAGCCTCCGGGACTCATCTCCCTACGAGCAGTACTTC.

This clone is a singleton in its sample. V usage is TRBV6-4 and J usage is TRBJ1-1; TRBD1 aligns across 9 bases. The CDR3 covers 14 residues. Germline V gives CDR1 MRHNA, CDR2 SNTAGT. The junction had 5 bases not matched to a gene; V was cut back by 4 bases and J by 5 bases. The CDR3 region has the DNA TGTGCCAGCAGTGCAGACAGGGGGGATACTGAAGCTTTCTTT. It yields the protein CASSADRGDTEAFF.

The rearrangement links TRBV10-3 to TRBJ1-1; D is perhaps TRBD1 (6 bases). The germline gives CDR1 ENHRY, CDR2 SYGVKD. Deletions cut 6 bases from V and 4 bases from J, with 12 bases between. This CDR3 comprises 13 residues. The CDR3, as DNA: TGTGCCATCAGCAACAGGGATGCCACTGAAGCTTTCTTT. Translating gives CAISNRDATEAFF.

The chain couples TRBV11-2 to TRBJ2-7; 7 bases agree with TRBD2. V gave up 5 bases and J gave up 3 bases; unmatched junction bases: 4. This CDR3 region has 13 residues. CDR1 and CDR2 from the germline V gene are SGHAT and FQNNGV. Here the CDR3 reads CASSRGEVYEQYF. The CDR3 nucleotides read TGTGCCAGCAGCCGGGGGGAGGTCTACGAGCAGTACTTC.